This entry lists 18 T cell receptor beta chains sequenced from one sample in a study of T cell responses to AZD1222 COVID-19 vaccine. The data were produced by immunoSEQ multiplex PCR, yet TCRdb's version contains in-frame clones alone and is incomplete. The table records about 140,000 clones, less than 95% of them present only once. The source was peripheral blood, collected 28 days after the second dose of the MenACWY control vaccine. These receptors originate from an adult who received the MenACWY meningococcal vaccine as a control.

This clone appeared a single time. The J gene is TRBJ2-6, the V gene TRBV9; 15 positions agree with TRBD2. The CDR3 has 19 residues. Per germline, CDR1 SGDLS and CDR2 YYNGEE. With V trimmed by 0 bases and J by 2 bases, 3 bases remained unmatched. The CDR3 bases are TGTGCCAGCAGCGTAGGGACTAGCGGGAGGGCTCCTGGGGCCAACGTCCTGACTTTC. It translates to CASSVGTSGRAPGANVLTF.

The rearrangement joins TRBV18 to TRBJ1-1; 9 nucleotides align to TRBD1. The CDR3 extends over 15 amino acids. The V gene end was trimmed by 3 bases and the J gene end by 2 bases; junction bases not matched to a gene: 4. Germline CDR1 and CDR2: KGHSH and LQKENI. DNA of the CDR3: TGTGCCAGCTCACCCGGACAGGGGCCAAACACTGAAGCTTTCTTT. Its protein product is CASSPGQGPNTEAFF. The complete variable domain, with remaining parts taken from reference TRBV18 and TRBJ1-1, reads NAGVMQNPRHLVRRRGQEARLRCSPMKGHSHVYWYRQLPEEGLKFMVYLQKENIIDESGMPKERFSAEFPKEGPSILRIQQVVRGDSAAYFCASSPGQGPNTEAFFGQGTRLTVV.

V gene TRBV28 combines with J gene TRBJ1-2; D gene uncertain. CDR1 and CDR2 from the germline V gene are MDHEN and SYDVKM. The CDR3 totals 13 residues. The ends were cut back, 2 bases at V and 4 bases at J, with 8 bases in the middle. For the CDR3, the DNA is TGTGCCAGCAGTTTACGGGGAACCTATGGCTACACCTTC. Translating it yields CASSLRGTYGYTF.

This clone has just a few counts. The chain has TRBV6-2 or TRBV6-3 and TRBJ2-1; TRBD2 aligns across 9 bases. With V trimmed by 7 bases and J by 10 bases, 14 bases remained unmatched. The V gene's germline CDR1 is MNHEY and CDR2 SVGEGT. The CDR3 extends over 15 amino acids. As DNA, the CDR3 is TGTGCCAGCACCCCTAGCGGACTAGCGCGCCAAGAGCAGTTCTTC. Translation gives CASTPSGLARQEQFF.

This clone occurred once. Written as DNA, the CDR3 is TGTGCCAGCAAACAAGGGCCCAACACCGGGGAGCTGTTTTTT. This codes for CASKQGPNTGELFF. J is TRBJ2-2 and V is TRBV6-5; D not certain. The CDR3 covers 14 residues. Trimming took off 7 bases at V and 2 bases at J, with 11 bases between the two ends. Germline CDR1 reads MNHEY; CDR2 reads SVGAGI.

The rearrangement links TRBV7-9 to TRBJ2-5; TRBD1 matches 9 bases. The CDR3 extends over 15 amino acids. Germline loops: CDR1 SEHNR, CDR2 FQNEAQ (reference sequence). Unmatched junction bases numbered 6, after V lost 5 bases and J lost 2 bases. The CDR3 sequence is CASSRKGQGQETQYF. CDR3 sequence (DNA): TGTGCCAGCAGCCGAAAGGGACAGGGACAAGAGACCCAGTACTTC.

The V and J genes are TRBV13 and TRBJ1-2, with 7 bases that match TRBD1. This CDR3 comprises 14 residues. J lost 4 bases, V lost 4 bases, and 6 bases had no gene match. Germline V gives CDR1 PRHDT, CDR2 FYEKMQ (reference sequence). The CDR3 here is CASSSRQGGYGYTF. Here the CDR3 DNA reads TGTGCCAGCAGCTCGAGACAGGGCGGCTATGGCTACACCTTC.

The rearrangement uses TRBV15 and TRBJ2-1, with 11 bases matching TRBD2. V shed 1 base and J 8 bases; nucleotides not matched to a gene: 7. The CDR3 runs to 16 residues. From germline, CDR1 is LNHNV and CDR2 YYDKDF (reference sequence). The CDR3 region has the DNA TGTGCCACCAGCAGAGGTGGTAGCGGGGGGGCCGATGAGCAGTTCTTC. Protein product: CATSRGGSGGADEQFF.

This chain uses TRBV9 with TRBJ2-5; TRBD2 agrees at 10 bases. The germline gives CDR1 SGDLS, CDR2 YYNGEE. This CDR3 spans 22 amino acids. Trimming at V came to 0 bases and at J to 3 bases, leaving 23 bases not matched to a gene. As DNA, the CDR3 is TGTGCCAGCAGCGTAGTTGGCAGAGGGGAGGTACTAGCGGGGCTTGCAGAAGAGACCCAGTACTTC. This gives the protein CASSVVGRGEVLAGLAEETQYF.

The rearrangement joins TRBV27 to TRBJ1-1, with a possible D match to TRBD1 (6 bases). There are 14 residues in the CDR3. The V end was cut by 1 base, the J end by 4 bases, with 10 bases between. Germline lookup yields CDR1 MNHEY and CDR2 SMNVEV (reference sequence). This CDR3 is CASSLYRDFTEAFF. The CDR3 DNA is TGTGCCAGCAGTTTATACAGGGATTTCACTGAAGCTTTCTTT.

The CDR3 DNA reads TGTGCCAGCAGTGCTACGAACTATGGCTACACCTTC. It is translated as CASSATNYGYTF. The chain employs TRBV28 and TRBJ1-2; D ambiguous. The V gene lost 5 bases and the J gene lost 2 bases, with 6 bases spanning the gap. Germline V gene lookup returns CDR1 MDHEN and CDR2 SYDVKM. The CDR3 covers 12 residues.

This sequence joins TRBV11-2 and TRBJ2-1; TRBD2 matches at 12 bases. Trimming took 2 bases from V and 5 from J; bases not matched to a gene: 1. This CDR3 region has 15 residues. Germline assignment: CDR1 SGHAT and CDR2 FQNNGV. CDR3 sequence: CASSLLAGGNNEQFF. The CDR3 region has the DNA TGTGCCAGCAGCTTACTAGCGGGAGGGAACAATGAGCAGTTCTTC.

This chain connects TRBV7-3 to TRBJ1-4; no firm D call. Between the trimmed V and J ends, which lost 7 bases and 4 bases, there was a span of 13 bases. The CDR3 is 14 residues long. Per germline, CDR1 SGHTA and CDR2 FQGTGA. DNA for the CDR3: TGTGCCAGCACGAACCGGGCCCTTAATGAAAAACTGTTTTTT. Translation gives CASTNRALNEKLFF.

This clone was recorded once. The chain carries TRBV7-8 and TRBJ1-5; TRBD1 matches 12 bases. V shed 5 bases, J shed 7 bases, and the junction held 12 bases outside the gene matches. Germline lookup yields CDR1 SGHVS and CDR2 FQNEAQ. The CDR3 has 17 amino acids. This chain's CDR3 is CASSPYSTGTGGQPQHF. For the CDR3, the DNA is TGTGCCAGCAGCCCCTATTCAACCGGGACAGGGGGCCAGCCCCAGCATTTT.

CDR3 region: CASSLLRGSEAFF. The CDR3 DNA follows: TGTGCCAGCAGTTTACTTCGGGGGTCTGAAGCTTTCTTT. The V gene is TRBV12-3 or TRBV12-4, the J gene TRBJ1-1; D is possibly TRBD1 (5 bases). Trimming stripped 2 bases from V and 6 bases from J, with 10 bases between. The CDR3 consists of 13 residues.

The chain is built from TRBV9 and TRBJ1-5, with TRBD1 identical over 9 bases. V shed 2 bases, J shed 5 bases, and the junction held 5 bases outside the gene matches. The germline V gene encodes CDR1 SGDLS and CDR2 YYNGEE. The CDR3 runs to 15 residues. The CDR3 loop reads CASSVGQGMDQPQHF. Written as DNA, the CDR3 is TGTGCCAGCAGCGTCGGACAGGGGATGGATCAGCCCCAGCATTTT.

This rearrangement joins TRBV5-1 to TRBJ2-1; D unresolved. This CDR3 comprises 15 residues. Germline assignment: CDR1 SGHRS and CDR2 YFSETQ. V was clipped by 4 bases and J by 6 bases, with 17 bases between them. The CDR3, as DNA: TGCGCCAGCAGCAGAGGCTCAACTGGCAGCAATGAGCAGTTCTTC. Protein sequence: CASSRGSTGSNEQFF. The full variable domain, completed using reference TRBV5-1 and TRBJ2-1, is KAGVTQTPRYLIKTRGQQVTLSCSPISGHRSVSWYQQTPGQGLQFLFEYFSETQRNKGNFPGRFSGRQFSNSRSEMNVSTLELGDSALYLCASSRGSTGSNEQFFGPGTRLTVL.

Regarding this clone: At one end the junction does not follow the germline gene, possibly because of a read error. The chain has TRBV3-1 (or the pseudogene TRBV3-2) and TRBJ2-1, with 10 nucleotides matching TRBD2. CDR1 is LGHDT and CDR2 is YNNKEL in the germline V gene (reference sequence). The CDR3 has 16 residues. The CDR3 protein is CASSQDLVAGGPPMVF. CDR3 nucleotide sequence: TGTGCCAGCAGCCAAGATTTGGTAGCGGGAGGTCCCCCTATGGTCTTC.